The rows below give T cell receptor beta chains drawn from one sample of a study of blood T cell repertoires in COVID-19. The method was immunoSEQ multiplex PCR; TCRdb's version includes in-frame clones alone and lacks a portion of them. This table holds under 200,000 clones, approximately 84% found once. Material: peripheral blood. The receptors stem from a man aged 35-49 years with acute or convalescent COVID-19. CDR3s include the opening cysteine and the closing phenylalanine or tryptophan. A D gene is named only where the DNA matches it firmly. Only part of the rows carry a size: once, few, many, or a class if the clone is expanded.

j_gene: TRBJ1-6; v_gene: TRBV18; len: 16; abundance: NA; d_gene: TRBD1; CDR3aa: CASSPTPDRGGPPLHF; CDR3nt: TGTGCCAGCTCACCAACCCCAGACAGGGGAGGGCCACCCCTCCACTTT
j_gene: TRBJ1-4; v_gene: TRBV9; len: 16; abundance: NA; d_gene: NA; CDR3aa: CASSVRGRTGGEKLFF; CDR3nt: TGTGCCAGCAGCGTCCGGGGGAGGACCGGCGGCGAAAAACTGTTTTTT
j_gene: TRBJ1-2; v_gene: TRBV9; len: 13; abundance: NA; d_gene: NA; CDR3aa: CASSVSSGGGYTF; CDR3nt: TGTGCCAGCAGCGTGTCGTCAGGTGGTGGCTACACCTTC
j_gene: TRBJ2-1; v_gene: TRBV18; len: 15; abundance: NA; d_gene: TRBD1; CDR3aa: CASSRETGSIDEQFF; CDR3nt: TGTGCCAGCTCAAGAGAGACAGGGTCTATAGATGAGCAGTTCTTC
j_gene: TRBJ1-1; v_gene: TRBV4-3; len: 14; abundance: NA; d_gene: TRBD1; CDR3aa: CASSQVAGGTEAFF; CDR3nt: TGCGCCAGCAGCCAAGTAGCAGGGGGCACTGAAGCTTTCTTT
j_gene: TRBJ1-2; v_gene: TRBV7-9; len: 13; abundance: NA; d_gene: NA; CDR3aa: CASSLGPGDGYTF; CDR3nt: TGTGCCAGCAGCTTAGGCCCAGGGGATGGCTACACCTTC
j_gene: TRBJ2-5; v_gene: TRBV24-1; len: 13; abundance: NA; d_gene: NA; CDR3aa: CATSRAGQETQYF; CDR3nt: TGTGCCACCAGCCGTGCAGGGCAAGAGACCCAGTACTTC
j_gene: TRBJ1-1; v_gene: TRBV30; len: 13; abundance: once; d_gene: TRBD1; CDR3aa: CAWRDRGDTEAFF; CDR3nt: TGTGCCTGGAGGGACAGGGGGGACACTGAAGCTTTCTTT
j_gene: TRBJ1-2; v_gene: TRBV19; len: 14; abundance: NA; d_gene: NA; CDR3aa: CASSIVSRSEGYTF; CDR3nt: TGTGCCAGTAGTATAGTAAGCCGTTCGGAGGGCTACACCTTC
j_gene: TRBJ1-2; v_gene: TRBV4-3; len: 16; abundance: NA; d_gene: NA; CDR3aa: CASSQEAGAGFYGYTF; CDR3nt: TGCGCCAGCAGCCAAGAGGCGGGGGCCGGATTCTATGGCTACACCTTC
j_gene: TRBJ1-3; v_gene: TRBV9; len: 13; abundance: NA; d_gene: NA; CDR3aa: CASSVGVGRPIYF; CDR3nt: TGTGCCAGCAGCGTAGGAGTGGGGCGTCCCATATATTTT
j_gene: TRBJ2-2; v_gene: TRBV18; len: 14; abundance: NA; d_gene: NA; CDR3aa: CASSAADYTGELFF; CDR3nt: TGTGCCAGCTCAGCGGCAGATTACACCGGGGAGCTGTTTTTT
j_gene: TRBJ2-2; v_gene: TRBV11-2; len: 12; abundance: NA; d_gene: NA; CDR3aa: CASSSDTGELFF; CDR3nt: TGTGCCAGCAGCTCCGACACCGGGGAGCTGTTTTTT
j_gene: TRBJ1-2; v_gene: TRBV19; len: 15; abundance: NA; d_gene: NA; CDR3aa: CASSTPQGPYYGYTF; CDR3nt: TGTGCCAGTAGCACTCCACAGGGTCCATACTATGGCTACACCTTC